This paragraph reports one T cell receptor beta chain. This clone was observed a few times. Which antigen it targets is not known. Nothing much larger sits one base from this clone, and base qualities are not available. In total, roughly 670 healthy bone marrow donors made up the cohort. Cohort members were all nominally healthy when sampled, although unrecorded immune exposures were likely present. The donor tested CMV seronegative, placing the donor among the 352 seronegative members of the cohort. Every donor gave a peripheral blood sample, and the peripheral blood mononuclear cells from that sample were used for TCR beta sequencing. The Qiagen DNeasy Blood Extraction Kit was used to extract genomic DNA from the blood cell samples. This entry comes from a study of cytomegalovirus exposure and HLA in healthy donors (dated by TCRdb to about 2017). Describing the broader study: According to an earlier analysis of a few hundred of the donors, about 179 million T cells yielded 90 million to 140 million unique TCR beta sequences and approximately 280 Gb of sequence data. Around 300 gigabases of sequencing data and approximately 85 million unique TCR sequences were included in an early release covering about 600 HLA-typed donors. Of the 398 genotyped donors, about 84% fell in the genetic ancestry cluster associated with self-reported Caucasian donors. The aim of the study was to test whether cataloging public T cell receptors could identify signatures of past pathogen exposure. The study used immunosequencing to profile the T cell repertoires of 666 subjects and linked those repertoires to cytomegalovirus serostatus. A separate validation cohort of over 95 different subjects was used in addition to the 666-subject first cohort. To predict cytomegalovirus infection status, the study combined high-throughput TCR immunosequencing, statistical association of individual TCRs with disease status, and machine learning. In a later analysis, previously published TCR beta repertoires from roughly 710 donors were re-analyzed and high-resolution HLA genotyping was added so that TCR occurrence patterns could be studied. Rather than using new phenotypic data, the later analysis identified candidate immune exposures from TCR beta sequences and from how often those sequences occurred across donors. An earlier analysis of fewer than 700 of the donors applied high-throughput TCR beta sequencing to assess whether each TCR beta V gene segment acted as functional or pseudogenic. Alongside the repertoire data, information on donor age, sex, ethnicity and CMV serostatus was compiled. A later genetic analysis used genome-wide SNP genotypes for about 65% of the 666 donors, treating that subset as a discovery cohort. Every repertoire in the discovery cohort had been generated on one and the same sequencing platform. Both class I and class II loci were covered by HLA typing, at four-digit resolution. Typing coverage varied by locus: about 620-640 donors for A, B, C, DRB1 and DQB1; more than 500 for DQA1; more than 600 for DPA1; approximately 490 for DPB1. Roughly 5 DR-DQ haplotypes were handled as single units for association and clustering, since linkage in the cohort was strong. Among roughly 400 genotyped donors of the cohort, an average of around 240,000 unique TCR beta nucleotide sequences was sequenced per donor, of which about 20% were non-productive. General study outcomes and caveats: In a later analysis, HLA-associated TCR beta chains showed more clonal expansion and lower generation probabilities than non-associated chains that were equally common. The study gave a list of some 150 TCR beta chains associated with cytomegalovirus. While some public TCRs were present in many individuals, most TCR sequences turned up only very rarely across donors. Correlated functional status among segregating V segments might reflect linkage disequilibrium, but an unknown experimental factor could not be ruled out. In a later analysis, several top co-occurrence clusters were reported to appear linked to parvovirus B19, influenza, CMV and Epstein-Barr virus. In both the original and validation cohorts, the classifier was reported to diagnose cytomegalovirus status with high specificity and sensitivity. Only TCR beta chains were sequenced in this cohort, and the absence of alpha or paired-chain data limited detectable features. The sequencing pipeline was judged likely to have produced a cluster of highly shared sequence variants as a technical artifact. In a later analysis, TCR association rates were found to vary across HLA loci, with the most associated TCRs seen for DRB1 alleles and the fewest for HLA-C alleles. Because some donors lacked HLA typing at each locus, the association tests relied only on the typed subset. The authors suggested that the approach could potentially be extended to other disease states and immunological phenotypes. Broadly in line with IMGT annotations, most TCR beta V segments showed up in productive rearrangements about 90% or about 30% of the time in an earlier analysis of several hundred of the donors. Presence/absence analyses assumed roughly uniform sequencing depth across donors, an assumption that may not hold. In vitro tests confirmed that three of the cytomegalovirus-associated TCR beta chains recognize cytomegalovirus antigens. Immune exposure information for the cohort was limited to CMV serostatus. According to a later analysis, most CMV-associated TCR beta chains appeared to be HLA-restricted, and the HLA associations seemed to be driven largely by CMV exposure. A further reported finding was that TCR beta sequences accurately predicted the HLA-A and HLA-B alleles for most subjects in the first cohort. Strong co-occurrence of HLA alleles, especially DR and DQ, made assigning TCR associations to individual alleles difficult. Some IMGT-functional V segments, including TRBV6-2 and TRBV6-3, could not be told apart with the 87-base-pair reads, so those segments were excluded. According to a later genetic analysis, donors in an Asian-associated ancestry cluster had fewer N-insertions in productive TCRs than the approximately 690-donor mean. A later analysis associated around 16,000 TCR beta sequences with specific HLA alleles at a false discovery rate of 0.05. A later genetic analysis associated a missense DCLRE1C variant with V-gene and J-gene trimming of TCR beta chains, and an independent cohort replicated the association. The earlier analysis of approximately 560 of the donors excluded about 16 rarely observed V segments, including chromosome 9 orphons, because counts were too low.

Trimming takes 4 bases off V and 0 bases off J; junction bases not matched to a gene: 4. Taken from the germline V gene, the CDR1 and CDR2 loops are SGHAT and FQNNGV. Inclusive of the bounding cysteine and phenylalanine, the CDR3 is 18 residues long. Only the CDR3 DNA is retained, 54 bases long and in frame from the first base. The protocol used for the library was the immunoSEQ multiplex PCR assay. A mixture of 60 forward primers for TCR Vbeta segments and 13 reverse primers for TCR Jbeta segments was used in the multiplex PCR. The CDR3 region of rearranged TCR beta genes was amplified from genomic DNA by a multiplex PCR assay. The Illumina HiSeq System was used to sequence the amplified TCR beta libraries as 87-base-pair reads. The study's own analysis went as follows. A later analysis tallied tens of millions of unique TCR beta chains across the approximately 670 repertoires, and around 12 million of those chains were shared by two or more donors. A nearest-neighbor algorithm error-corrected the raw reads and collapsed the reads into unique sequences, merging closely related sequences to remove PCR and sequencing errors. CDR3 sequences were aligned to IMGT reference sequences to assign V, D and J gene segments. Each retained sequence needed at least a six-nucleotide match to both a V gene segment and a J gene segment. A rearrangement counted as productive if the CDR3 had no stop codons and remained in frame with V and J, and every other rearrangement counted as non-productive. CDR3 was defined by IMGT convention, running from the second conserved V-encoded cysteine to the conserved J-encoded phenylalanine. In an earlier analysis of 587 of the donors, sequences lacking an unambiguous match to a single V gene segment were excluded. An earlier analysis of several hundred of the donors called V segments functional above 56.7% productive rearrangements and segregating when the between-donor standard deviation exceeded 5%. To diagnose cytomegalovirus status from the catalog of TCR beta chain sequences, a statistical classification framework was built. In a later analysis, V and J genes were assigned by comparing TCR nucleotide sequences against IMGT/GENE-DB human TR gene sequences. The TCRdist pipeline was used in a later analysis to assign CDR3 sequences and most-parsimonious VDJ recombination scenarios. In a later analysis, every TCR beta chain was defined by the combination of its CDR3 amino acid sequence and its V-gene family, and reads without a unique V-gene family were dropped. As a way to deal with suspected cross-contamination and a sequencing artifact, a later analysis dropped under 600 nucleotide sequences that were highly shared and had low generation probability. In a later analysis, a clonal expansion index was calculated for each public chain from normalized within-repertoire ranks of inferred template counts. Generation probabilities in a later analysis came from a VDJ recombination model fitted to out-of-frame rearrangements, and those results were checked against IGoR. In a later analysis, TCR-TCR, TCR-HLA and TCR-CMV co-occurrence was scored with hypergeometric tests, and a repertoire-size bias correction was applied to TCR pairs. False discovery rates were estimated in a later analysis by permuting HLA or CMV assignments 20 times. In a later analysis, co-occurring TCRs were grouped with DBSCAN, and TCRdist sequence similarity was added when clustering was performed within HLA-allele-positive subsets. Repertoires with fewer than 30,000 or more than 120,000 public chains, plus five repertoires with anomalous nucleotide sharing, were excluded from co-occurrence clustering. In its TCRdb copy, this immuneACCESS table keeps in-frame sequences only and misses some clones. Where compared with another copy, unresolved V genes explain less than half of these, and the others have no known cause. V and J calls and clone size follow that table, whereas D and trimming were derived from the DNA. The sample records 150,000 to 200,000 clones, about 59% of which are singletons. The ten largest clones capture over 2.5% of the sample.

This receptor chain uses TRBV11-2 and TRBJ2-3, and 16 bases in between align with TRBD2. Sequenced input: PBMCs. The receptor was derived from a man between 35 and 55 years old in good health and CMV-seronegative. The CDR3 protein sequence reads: CASSSGLAGGRSTDTQYF. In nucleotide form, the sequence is TGTGCCAGCAGCTCGGGACTAGCGGGGGGGCGAAGCACAGATACGCAGTATTTT.